Detailed here is one T cell receptor (beta chain). The donors were adults (healthy and HIV-negative) with no recent acute infections or vaccinations. These data are taken from a study of shared clonotypes between healthy human individuals. Turning to the study itself: The plates for each donor numbered three CD4 naive, three CD4 memory, two CD8 naive and one CD8 memory.

The repertoire was sequenced with immunoSEQ multiplex PCR; TCRdb's copy has only in-frame clones and lacks some. The table has around 2.1 million clones, approximately 96% seen once; the top ten hold approximately 0.13%. The V and J ends lost 3 bases and 5 bases respectively, with 11 bases between them. CDR1 and CDR2 (germline): MGHRA, YSYEKL. The CDR3 length is 13 residues. The sequence came from a man aged 18 to 29 in good health. Input material: naive CD4+ T cells sorted from blood. Subset denoted: CD45RA+ positively selected. This chain uses TRBV4-1 with TRBJ2-7; a weak D match, TRBD1 (5 bases). The CDR3 DNA reads as TGCGCCAGCAGCCAGGGGCACTTGGACGAGCAGTACTTC. Translating gives CASSQGHLDEQYF.